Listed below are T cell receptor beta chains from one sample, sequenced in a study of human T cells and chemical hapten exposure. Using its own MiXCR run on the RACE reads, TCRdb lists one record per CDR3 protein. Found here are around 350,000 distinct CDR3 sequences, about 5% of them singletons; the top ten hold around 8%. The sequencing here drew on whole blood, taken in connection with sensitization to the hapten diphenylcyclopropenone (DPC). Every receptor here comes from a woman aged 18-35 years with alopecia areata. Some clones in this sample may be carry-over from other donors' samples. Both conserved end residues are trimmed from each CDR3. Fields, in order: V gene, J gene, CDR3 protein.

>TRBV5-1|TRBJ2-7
ASSFGGEDYEQY
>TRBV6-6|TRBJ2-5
ASRGGQETQY
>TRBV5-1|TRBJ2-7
ASSSEDPPGHLYEQY
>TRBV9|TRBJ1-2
ASSSQTTGSGGYT
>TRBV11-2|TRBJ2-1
ASSTVPAGRGEQF
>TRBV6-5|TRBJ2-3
ASSLTRAGDTQY
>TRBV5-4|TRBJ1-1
ASSLGTSEAF
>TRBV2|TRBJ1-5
ASSEFGGAGQPQH
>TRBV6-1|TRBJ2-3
ASTPASGSSTDTQY
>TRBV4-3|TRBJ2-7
ASSQDRGGPDEQY
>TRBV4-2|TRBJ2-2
ASKGRTGELF
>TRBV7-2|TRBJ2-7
ASSFTGTGSYEQY
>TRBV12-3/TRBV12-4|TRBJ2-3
ASSIGTGHTDTQY
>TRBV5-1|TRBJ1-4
ASRGGEKLF